This TCR beta chain was obtained from a study of blood T cell repertoires in COVID-19. Study at large: The samples span acute and convalescent COVID-19 from the United States, Italy and Spain. The analysed material was cDNA or gDNA that came from T cells, B-cell-depleted T cells, or PBMCs.

On this clone itself: At one boundary the junction diverges from the germline segment, which might be a read error.

Per the study methods: Amplification of reference gene primers was used by the study to estimate nucleated cell counts. The assay was immunoSEQ multiplex PCR, and TCRdb's table has in-frame clones only and misses some. That table is the source of V, J and clone size, and D and trimming were worked out from the DNA. This table has 57,000 or so clones, about 85% appearing once. From germline, CDR1 is SSHAT and CDR2 FNYEAQ (reference sequence). CDR3 size: 15 residues. Source material: peripheral blood. The sequence derives from a man between 70 and 80 years old with acute or convalescent COVID-19. This rearrangement joins TRBV7-7 to TRBJ1-3; tentatively, D is TRBD1 (5 bases). The CDR3: CASSPGLSSGNTIYF. The CDR3 DNA reads TGTGCTAGCAGCCCGGGACTCAGCTCTGGAAACACCATATATTTT.